Shown below are 5 T cell receptor beta chains from a single sample sequenced in a study of Graves' ophthalmopathy and Graves' hyperthyroidism. Transcripts of RNA were the source for amplifying TCR beta CDR3 regions. The authors performed first-round RT-PCR with HTBI primers and then a second-round multiplex PCR. TCRdb redid the calling of the multiplex PCR reads with MiXCR, one entry per CDR3 protein. The table records some 250,000 distinct CDR3 sequences, 45% of them present only once. The sample comprised peripheral blood. The receptors here all came from an adult man with Graves' ophthalmopathy.

This chain joins TRBV5-8 and TRBJ1-2; D gene ambiguous. The CDR3 length is 14 residues. The V gene lost 0 bases and the J gene lost 3 bases, with 9 bases spanning the gap. CDR1 and CDR2 (germline): SGHTS, YDEGEE. CDR3 DNA: TGTGCCAGCAGCTTGGGGTCAGCCTACTATGGCTACACCTTC. Its translation is CASSLGSAYYGYTF.

This clonotype was seen only a few times. The V and J genes are TRBV7-9 and TRBJ1-6; tentative D call: TRBD1 (6 bases). This CDR3 spans 14 amino acids. Between the trimmed V and J ends, which lost 5 bases and 10 bases, there was a span of 15 bases. Germline CDR1 and CDR2: SEHNR and FQNEAQ (reference sequence). The CDR3 region has the DNA TGTGCCAGCAGCGACGCAGGGGTTAGGTCACCCCTCCACTTT. Its translation is CASSDAGVRSPLHF.

Remarks on this clonotype: An end of the junction differs from the germline gene, which may be a read error. The J gene is TRBJ2-5, the V gene TRBV5-1; 10 bases agree with TRBD2. This CDR3 has 14 residues. Germline V gene lookup returns CDR1 SGHRS and CDR2 YFSETQ. CDR3 loop: CASRVAGGQETQYF. The CDR3 DNA sequence: TGTGCCAGCAGGGTAGCGGGAGGCCAAGAGACCCAGTACTTC.

This chain links TRBV7-8 with TRBJ2-6; D is ambiguous. V lost 6 bases to trimming and J lost 3 bases, with 9 bases between them. Germline V gene data show CDR1 as SGHVS and CDR2 as FQNEAQ. The CDR3 is 14 residues long. The CDR3 sequence: CASRSSFGANVLTF. In DNA, the CDR3 is TGTGCCAGCAGGTCGTCTTTTGGGGCCAACGTCCTGACTTTC.

This clonotype was found a few times. The genes are TRBV7-6 and TRBJ2-2; D is perhaps TRBD1 or TRBD2 (5 bases each). This CDR3 is built from 13 residues. Germline CDR1 SGHVS, CDR2 FNYEAQ. V shed 10 bases and J shed 1 base, with 10 bases lying between them. The CDR3 reads CATPGRNTGELFF. For the CDR3, the DNA is TGTGCCACCCCGGGACGGAACACCGGGGAGCTGTTTTTT.